What follows are 27 T cell receptor beta chains derived from one specimen sequenced in a study of blood T cell repertoires in COVID-19. Repertoires were generated with immunoSEQ multiplex PCR, while TCRdb's copy carries only in-frame clones and drops some. Among roughly 410,000 clones listed, around 89% were seen once. The sample consisted of peripheral blood. The origin of the receptors is a woman aged 40 to 55 with COVID-19, enrolled during active disease.

The chain links TRBV27 to TRBJ2-1; no clear D gene. Looked up from germline, CDR1 is MNHEY and CDR2 is SMNVEV (reference sequence). Trimming cost V 2 bases and J 2 bases, with 10 bases left between them. The CDR3 runs to 15 residues. For the CDR3, the DNA is TGTGCCAGCAGTTTAGACTTGAATACCTACAATGAGCAGTTCTTC. Amino acid sequence: CASSLDLNTYNEQFF.

The rearrangement uses TRBV28 and TRBJ2-5; TRBD1 agrees at 7 bases. The CDR3 extends over 15 amino acids. V was pared by 2 bases and J by 5 bases, with 8 bases of the junction left unmatched. Germline V CDR1 and CDR2: MDHEN, SYDVKM. The CDR3 loop is CASSLAGTALETQYF. CDR3 nucleotides: TGTGCCAGCAGTTTAGCCGGGACAGCGCTTGAGACCCAGTACTTC. The variable domain in full, completed from reference TRBV28 and TRBJ2-5, reads DVKVTQSSRYLVKRTGEKVFLECVQDMDHENMFWYRQDPGLGLRLIYFSYDVKMKEKGDIPEGYSVSREKKERFSLILESASTNQTSMYLCASSLAGTALETQYFGPGTRLLVL.

V and J are TRBV27 and TRBJ1-6, with 8 bases that match TRBD1. Germline CDR1 MNHEY, CDR2 SMNVEV (reference sequence). The CDR3 runs 13 residues. Trimming removed 2 bases from V and 12 bases from J; junction bases left unmatched: 3. The CDR3 nucleotides are TGTGCCAGCAGTTTAGGACAGGGCGGACCCCTCCACTTT. Translated: CASSLGQGGPLHF.

This chain connects TRBV29-1 to TRBJ1-4; D not resolved. The CDR3 loop spans 12 amino acids. The V and J ends lost 4 bases and 5 bases respectively, with 8 bases between them. CDR1 and CDR2 from the germline V gene are SQVTM and ANQGSEA. DNA of the CDR3: TGCAGCGTTGGCAGGTGGAATGAAAAACTGTTTTTT. This translates into CSVGRWNEKLFF.

The chain has TRBV29-1 and TRBJ1-6, with D possibly TRBD1 on 6 matching bases. CDR3 length: 13 residues. The V and J ends lost 4 bases and 9 bases respectively, with 13 bases between them. Germline-derived CDR1 and CDR2 are SQVTM and ANQGSEA. In nucleotides, the CDR3 is TGCAGCGTTGCGCCCGACAGGACTTCACCCCTCCACTTT. Translation gives CSVAPDRTSPLHF.

The J gene is TRBJ2-7, the V gene TRBV13; 8 bases are shared with TRBD1. CDR3 size: 14 residues. With V trimmed by 5 bases and J by 5 bases, 8 bases remained unmatched. Germline V gene lookup returns CDR1 PRHDT and CDR2 FYEKMQ (reference sequence). The CDR3 loop reads CASSAGGANNEQYF. The CDR3 region has the DNA TGTGCCAGCAGCGCAGGGGGCGCAAATAACGAGCAGTACTTC.

The V gene is TRBV11-2, the J gene TRBJ2-5, with a tentative D call TRBD2 (6 bases). The V gene lost 3 bases and the J gene lost 1 base, with 9 bases spanning the gap. The germline CDR1 and CDR2 sequences are SGHAT and FQNNGV. The CDR3 sequence is 14 residues long. The CDR3 nucleotides are TGTGCCAGCAGCTTCGCGGGGACCCAAGAGACCCAGTACTTC. This sequence encodes CASSFAGTQETQYF. Full variable domain (missing parts from reference TRBV11-2 and TRBJ2-5): EAGVAQSPRYKIIEKRQSVAFWCNPISGHATLYWYQQILGQGPKLLIQFQNNGVVDDSQLPKDRFSAERLKGVDSTLKIQPAKLEDSAVYLCASSFAGTQETQYFGPGTRLLVL.

This chain connects TRBV29-1 to TRBJ2-7; TRBD2 might be the D (5 bases). CDR1 is SQVTM and CDR2 is ANQGSEA in the germline V gene. This CDR3 has 13 amino acids. CDR3 DNA sequence: TGCAGTTCCGCAGGACGGGGAGACGACGAGCAGTACTTC. This gives the protein CSSAGRGDDEQYF.

Only one count was recorded for this clone. The DNA for the CDR3 is TGTGCCAGCAGTTATTTATTTGACAGGGCGAACACCGGGGAGCTGTTTTTT. It encodes CASSYLFDRANTGELFF. V usage is TRBV28 and J usage is TRBJ2-2, with TRBD1 matching 7 bases. The CDR3 length is 17 residues. After removal of 4 bases from V and 0 bases from J, the junction contained 8 bases not matched to a gene. CDR1 and CDR2 from the germline V gene are MDHEN and SYDVKM.

The CDR3 sequence: CASSLISGGSSYNEQFF. The CDR3 DNA reads TGTGCCAGCAGCTTAATCAGCGGGGGTAGCTCCTACAATGAGCAGTTCTTC. The V gene is TRBV5-6, the J gene TRBJ2-1, with 8 bases that match TRBD2. Germline V gene lookup returns CDR1 SGHDT and CDR2 YYEEEE. The CDR3 totals 17 residues. Germline trimming cut 2 bases from V and 0 bases from J; bases unmatched to any gene: 7.

This chain links TRBV18 with TRBJ2-7; a possible D gene is TRBD1 (6 bases). The germline V gene encodes CDR1 KGHSH and CDR2 LQKENI. The CDR3 totals 13 residues. Trimming took 6 bases from V and 3 from J, leaving 12 bases between them. This chain's CDR3 is CASSLNRVYEQYF. As DNA, the CDR3 is TGTGCCAGCTCCCTAAACAGGGTCTACGAGCAGTACTTC.

A remark on this clone: Other DNA sequences in this sample translate to the same CDR3. V usage is TRBV9 and J usage is TRBJ1-1; D remains ambiguous. Germline values: CDR1 SGDLS, CDR2 YYNGEE. The CDR3 covers 15 residues. The V and J ends lost 0 bases and 0 bases respectively, with 9 bases between them. The CDR3 sequence: CASSVGGSMNTEAFF. Written as DNA, the CDR3 is TGTGCCAGCAGCGTAGGCGGCAGCATGAACACTGAAGCTTTCTTT.

This clone was found once. The chain recombines TRBV7-9 with TRBJ2-3, with 13 positions matching TRBD2. V lost 5 bases to trimming and J lost 3 bases; unmatched junction nucleotides: 5. Germline assignment: CDR1 SEHNR and CDR2 FQNEAQ (reference sequence). This CDR3 contains 16 residues. Here the CDR3 reads CASSLTSGRSTDTQYF. DNA of the CDR3: TGTGCCAGCAGCCTGACTAGCGGGAGGTCAACAGATACGCAGTATTTT.

The rearrangement joins TRBV15 to TRBJ1-4; TRBD1 is a possible D gene (5 bases). The CDR3 extends over 15 amino acids. Germline lookup yields CDR1 LNHNV and CDR2 YYDKDF (reference sequence). Trimming pared 1 base from V and 6 bases from J, leaving 12 bases between. In DNA, the CDR3 is TGTGCCACCAGCAGAGTGGAGGGGCGACATGAAAAACTGTTTTTT. This encodes CATSRVEGRHEKLFF.

As for this clone: The sample holds other DNA sequences that translate to the same CDR3. The chain employs TRBV19 and TRBJ2-3; 12 bases line up with TRBD2. This CDR3 spans 16 amino acids. CDR1 and CDR2 from the germline V gene are LNHDA and SQIVND (reference sequence). Losses at the gene ends were 5 bases for V and 2 bases for J; bases not matched to a gene: 5. The CDR3 protein is CASSLLAGGSTDTQYF. CDR3 in DNA: TGTGCCAGTAGTCTCCTAGCGGGGGGGTCCACAGATACGCAGTATTTT.

This clone showed up just once. J is TRBJ1-1 and V is TRBV4-2; 9 bases agree with TRBD1. Losses at the gene ends were 2 bases for V and 5 bases for J; bases not matched to a gene: 6. The V gene's germline CDR1 is LGHNA and CDR2 YNFKEQ. This CDR3 contains 15 residues. The CDR3 nucleotides are TGTGCCAGCAGCCAAAAACAGGGGGCGGGGACTGAAGCTTTCTTT. Translating it yields CASSQKQGAGTEAFF.

The genes are TRBV27 and TRBJ2-1, with TRBD2 identical over 7 bases. Trimming took 3 bases from V and 5 from J; bases not matched to a gene: 16. The germline CDR1 and CDR2 sequences are MNHEY and SMNVEV (reference sequence). The CDR3 totals 18 residues. Here the CDR3 reads CASSFLPSGILFDNEQFF. The CDR3 nucleotides read TGTGCCAGCAGTTTTCTCCCAAGCGGGATCTTGTTCGACAATGAGCAGTTCTTC.

This chain links TRBV30 with TRBJ1-2, with D perhaps TRBD1 (5 bases). The CDR3 has 14 residues. V was trimmed by 3 bases and J by 2 bases, leaving 13 bases between them. Germline V gene sequence: CDR1 GTSNPN, CDR2 SVGIG (reference sequence). The CDR3 region is CAWRPGGGNYGYTF. CDR3 coding DNA: TGTGCCTGGAGGCCCGGGGGAGGGAACTATGGCTACACCTTC.

The rearrangement joins TRBV19 to TRBJ2-7; TRBD2 is a possible D gene (6 bases). This CDR3 region has 14 residues. Trimming removed 5 bases from V and 2 bases from J, with 13 bases in between. CDR1 is LNHDA, CDR2 SQIVND, per germline (reference sequence). CDR3 DNA: TGTGCCAGTAGTCCCGCGGGACTTACCTACGAGCAGTACTTC. Translated, it gives CASSPAGLTYEQYF.

CDR3 in amino acids: CASSRSVGVGYTF. The CDR3 nucleotides are TGTGCCAGCAGCCGAAGTGTCGGGGTTGGCTACACCTTC. The chain carries TRBV4-2 and TRBJ1-2; no definite D call. This CDR3 spans 13 amino acids. Trimming removed 4 bases at V and 7 bases at J, with 13 bases between. The germline V gene encodes CDR1 LGHNA and CDR2 YNFKEQ.

The chain combines TRBV5-4 with TRBJ2-1; D uncertain. The CDR3 spans 14 residues. CDR1 is SGHNT, CDR2 YYREEE, per germline (reference sequence). V was trimmed by 2 bases and J by 5 bases, leaving 11 bases between them. Written as DNA, the CDR3 is TGTGCCAGCAGCTTTGACTCTGGCCACAATGAGCAGTTCTTC. Translated, it gives CASSFDSGHNEQFF.

There are a few counts of this clone. The gene calls are TRBV2 and TRBJ1-3, with D unresolved. From germline, CDR1 is SNHLY and CDR2 FYNNEI. The ends were cut back, 1 base at V and 0 bases at J, with 7 bases in the middle. The CDR3 has 15 amino acids. In nucleotides, the CDR3 is TGTGCCAGCAGTGAAGTCGGGGTCTCTGGAAACACCATATATTTT. It is translated as CASSEVGVSGNTIYF.

CDR3 residues: CASTPMYAGTNTEAFF. The CDR3 coding sequence is TGTGCCAGCACCCCCATGTATGCAGGAACGAACACTGAAGCTTTCTTT. The rearrangement joins TRBV27 to TRBJ1-1; D unresolved. CDR3 length equals 16 residues. Germline assignment: CDR1 MNHEY and CDR2 SMNVEV (reference sequence). Deletions cut 7 bases from V and 1 base from J, with 19 bases between.

The chain uses TRBV19 and TRBJ1-2; D is unresolved. The germline V and J ends were trimmed by 1 base and 4 bases, with 19 bases remaining between them. The CDR3 covers 17 residues. Germline V lookup: CDR1 LNHDA, CDR2 SQIVND (reference sequence). The CDR3 region has the DNA TGTGCCAGTAGTATAGCCCACGGTGGAGCCCGCGCCTATGGCTACACCTTC. It specifies CASSIAHGGARAYGYTF.

The J gene is TRBJ1-1, the V gene TRBV27; no reliable D call. V was shortened by 0 bases and J by 6 bases, with 14 bases between the two germline ends. CDR3 length: 15 residues. Germline V gene data show CDR1 as MNHEY and CDR2 as SMNVEV (reference sequence). The CDR3 nucleotides read TGTGCCAGCAGTTTATCTCGGTCGGGGTTCCCTGAAGCTTTCTTT. This translates into CASSLSRSGFPEAFF.

The CDR3, as DNA: TGCAGCGTTGAAGACCCAGCGGAAACCCCCACAGATACGCAGTATTTT. It specifies CSVEDPAETPTDTQYF. The chain uses TRBV29-1 and TRBJ2-3; D may be TRBD2 (5 bases). V was pared by 0 bases and J by 2 bases, with 15 bases between. There are 16 residues in the CDR3. Germline V gives CDR1 SQVTM, CDR2 ANQGSEA.

V gene TRBV12-3 or TRBV12-4 combines with J gene TRBJ2-7; perhaps TRBD1 as D (6 bases). There are 13 residues in the CDR3. Trimming removed 1 base at V and 3 bases at J, with 7 bases between. The CDR3 DNA reads TGTGCCAGCAGTTTAGGCAGGGGCTACGAGCAGTACTTC. Amino acids: CASSLGRGYEQYF.